This record looks at one TCR beta chain sequence and its context. The record originates from a study of cytomegalovirus exposure and HLA in healthy donors. Both 60 Vbeta primers and 13 Jbeta primers went into the PCR. Assay used: immunoSEQ multiplex PCR; TCRdb lists only in-frame clones, some missing. The repertoire has 150,000 to 200,000 clones, around 80% of them found once; the top ten carry 2.1%. Sequences were obtained from PBMCs. The clonotype originates from a man aged 35-49 years in good health and CMV-seronegative.

The CDR3 DNA reads as TGTGCCAGCAGCCCCCCCCCGGGGGCCGGGGAGCTGTTTTTT. This sequence encodes CASSPPPGAGELFF. The gene calls are TRBV28 and TRBJ2-2; TRBD2 is a possible D gene (6 bases). Germline V gives CDR1 MDHEN, CDR2 SYDVKM. The CDR3 has 14 amino acids. Between the trimmed V and J ends, which lost 6 bases and 6 bases, there was a span of 14 bases.